This passage covers 25 T cell receptor beta chains from one sample sequenced in a study of T cell repertoires in cytomegalovirus infection. TCRdb independently ran MiXCR on the reads; one entry per CDR3 protein. The sample includes 200,000 to 250,000 distinct CDR3 sequences, about 23% of them seen just once. Sequenced input: CD8+ T cells from PBMCs. These receptors all come from a human donor in good health (CMV status not recorded). Some clones in this sample may be carry-over from other donors' samples.

This sequence joins TRBV7-9 and TRBJ2-7; 7 bases match TRBD2. The junction had 3 bases not matched to a gene; V was cut back by 5 bases and J by 5 bases. There are 12 residues in the CDR3. Per germline, CDR1 SEHNR and CDR2 FQNEAQ (reference sequence). CDR3 in amino acids: CASSPGGNEQYF. The CDR3 coding sequence is TGTGCCAGCAGCCCCGGGGGGAACGAGCAGTACTTC.

This clonotype was detected only a few times. V is TRBV28 and J is TRBJ1-5; D uncertain. CDR3 length equals 17 residues. The germline V gene has CDR1 MDHEN and CDR2 SYDVKM. Deletions cut 4 bases from V and 2 bases from J, with 18 bases between. CDR3 in DNA: TGTGCCAGCAGTTCACCTGGCACTGCGCGGGGCAATCAGCCCCAGCATTTT. This encodes CASSSPGTARGNQPQHF.

This chain links TRBV28 with TRBJ1-5, with D possibly matching TRBD1 (6 bases). CDR1 is MDHEN and CDR2 is SYDVKM in the germline V gene. V was clipped by 10 bases and J by 7 bases, with 11 bases between them. The CDR3 sequence is 11 residues long. The chain's CDR3 is CATTGSQPQHF. In DNA form, the CDR3 reads TGTGCCACCACAGGGAGCCAGCCCCAGCATTTT. The entire variable domain, with the rest obtained from reference TRBV28 and TRBJ1-5, is as follows: DVKVTQSSRYLVKRTGEKVFLECVQDMDHENMFWYRQDPGLGLRLIYFSYDVKMKEKGDIPEGYSVSREKKERFSLILESASTNQTSMYLCATTGSQPQHFGDGTRLSIL.

This clonotype was counted only a few times. The chain is built from TRBV28 and TRBJ2-1, with 8 bases identical to TRBD1. The CDR3 runs to 16 residues. The germline gives CDR1 MDHEN, CDR2 SYDVKM. Unmatched junction bases numbered 10, after V lost 5 bases and J lost 4 bases. The CDR3 bases are TGTGCCAGCAGTCCTACTCAGGGGGCCGTGTACAATGAGCAGTTCTTC. This codes for CASSPTQGAVYNEQFF.

There are many counts of this clonotype. This chain joins TRBV12-3 or TRBV12-4 and TRBJ2-3; 9 bases align to TRBD1. The CDR3 consists of 15 residues. The V and J ends lost 2 bases and 4 bases, in that order; junction bases with no gene match: 4. CDR3 DNA sequence: TGTGCCAGCAGTTTAACAGGGGGCATCTCAGATACGCAGTATTTT. This encodes CASSLTGGISDTQYF.

About this clonotype itself: A much larger clone lies a single base off, so this may be a read error. The chain links TRBV7-3 to TRBJ2-3, with 9 positions matching TRBD2. Germline V gene sequence: CDR1 SGHTA, CDR2 FQGTGA. The CDR3 has 15 residues. V was clipped by 5 bases and J by 4 bases; unmatched bases: 7. CDR3 in DNA: TGTGCCAGCAGCGATCTAGCGGGGAGGGCAGATACGCAGTATTTT. Translation: CASSDLAGRADTQYF. Variable domain in full (rest from reference TRBV7-3 and TRBJ2-3): GAGVSQTPSNKVTEKGKYVELRCDPISGHTALYWYRQSLGQGPEFLIYFQGTGAADDSGLPNDRFFAVRPEGSVSTLKIQRTERGDSAVYLCASSDLAGRADTQYFGPGTRLTVL.

J is TRBJ2-7 and V is TRBV7-6, with 7 bases matching TRBD2. The germline gives CDR1 SGHVS, CDR2 FNYEAQ. V was clipped by 5 bases and J by 3 bases; unmatched bases: 10. The CDR3 sequence is 15 residues long. The CDR3, as DNA: TGTGCCAGCAGCCAAACAAGCGGGGCCTACTACGAGCAGTACTTC. Translation: CASSQTSGAYYEQYF. Complete variable domain (other parts from reference TRBV7-6 and TRBJ2-7): GAGVSQSPRYKVTKRGQDVALRCDPISGHVSLYWYRQALGQGPEFLTYFNYEAQQDKSGLPNDRFSAERPEGSISTLTIQRTEQRDSAMYRCASSQTSGAYYEQYFGPGTRLTVT.

The chain links TRBV29-1 to TRBJ2-7, with 7 nucleotides matching TRBD2. Germline loops: CDR1 SQVTM, CDR2 ANQGSEA. This CDR3 has 14 residues. V trimming: 5 bases; J trimming: 0 bases; junction bases outside the gene matches: 7. CDR3 in amino acids: CSVRTGGSSYEQYF. CDR3 nucleotide sequence: TGCAGCGTTCGGACGGGGGGTAGCTCCTACGAGCAGTACTTC.

The chain combines TRBV11-2 with TRBJ2-5; 7 bases align to TRBD1. The CDR3 extends over 14 amino acids. Unmatched junction bases numbered 5, after V lost 5 bases and J lost 2 bases. Germline assignment: CDR1 SGHAT and CDR2 FQNNGV. The CDR3 protein is CASSNLDRQETQYF. The DNA for the CDR3 is TGTGCCAGCAGCAATTTGGACAGGCAAGAGACCCAGTACTTC.

The CDR3 DNA reads TGCAGCGTTTATGGGGGCGCGGAGACCGGGGAGCTGTTTTTT. This translates into CSVYGGAETGELFF. The genes are TRBV29-1 and TRBJ2-2, with a tentative D call TRBD1 (6 bases). The CDR3 extends over 14 amino acids. Trimming stripped 5 bases from V and 5 bases from J, with 15 bases between. CDR1 is SQVTM and CDR2 is ANQGSEA in the germline V gene.

The chain links TRBV25-1 to TRBJ1-1; D gene uncertain. Germline CDR1 MGHDK, CDR2 SYGVNS. This CDR3 is 13 amino acids long. The V end lost 1 base, the J end lost 7 bases, and 10 bases lay between the germline ends. The CDR3 loop is CASSEFPDGEAFF. CDR3 bases: TGTGCCAGCAGTGAATTTCCGGACGGTGAAGCTTTCTTT.

This clonotype has only a few counts. This chain joins TRBV19 and TRBJ1-1; no clear D. The CDR3 spans 11 residues. The V and J ends lost 7 bases and 8 bases respectively, with 11 bases between them. Germline assignment: CDR1 LNHDA and CDR2 SQIVND (reference sequence). CDR3 protein: CASTYSGEAFF. Written as DNA, the CDR3 is TGTGCCAGTACTTACTCGGGGGAAGCTTTCTTT.

There are a few counts of this clonotype. The V call is TRBV6-2 or TRBV6-3, the J call TRBJ1-5; D not certain. The CDR3 loop spans 14 amino acids. Germline CDR1 is MNHEY and CDR2 is SVGEGT. Trimming cost V 1 base and J 4 bases, with 8 bases left between them. The CDR3 coding sequence is TGTGCCAGCAGTTACTTAAGCGGGAATCAGCCCCAGCATTTT. Translated: CASSYLSGNQPQHF.

This clonotype turned up a few times. This chain connects TRBV12-3 or TRBV12-4 to TRBJ1-3; D uncertain. V lost 4 bases and J 3 bases, leaving 4 bases between the germline ends. There are 12 residues in the CDR3. This CDR3 is CASSSGGNTIYF. The CDR3 coding sequence is TGTGCCAGCAGTTCAGGTGGAAACACCATATATTTT.

Comment on this clonotype: Being one base from a much bigger clone, this may be a read error. The rearrangement links TRBV6-1 to TRBJ2-2; D is unclear. Germline assignment: CDR1 MNHNS and CDR2 SASEGT. This CDR3 spans 14 amino acids. In nucleotides, the CDR3 is TGTGCCGGCAGTGAAGGTGCGGACACCGGGGAGCTGTTTTTT. It is translated as CAGSEGADTGELFF.

This clonotype was seen ten or more times. V usage is TRBV6-5 and J usage is TRBJ2-1; D remains unclear. Germline lookup yields CDR1 MNHEY and CDR2 SVGAGI. The CDR3 runs 13 residues. V was pared by 6 bases and J by 0 bases, with 6 bases between. This CDR3 reads CASRPVSYNEQFF. CDR3 bases: TGTGCCAGCAGGCCAGTCTCCTACAATGAGCAGTTCTTC.

This clonotype was seen many times. The V and J genes are TRBV7-7 and TRBJ2-5; D gene ambiguous. Trimming stripped 0 bases from V and 3 bases from J, with 11 bases between. Germline lookup yields CDR1 SSHAT and CDR2 FNYEAQ (reference sequence). The CDR3 is 15 residues long. The CDR3 DNA follows: TGTGCCAGCAGCTTAGCGCTTACGGCTAAAGAGACCCAGTACTTC. Protein: CASSLALTAKETQYF.

This clonotype was detected ten times or more. V is TRBV12-3 or TRBV12-4 and J is TRBJ2-4; 7 nucleotides align to TRBD1. The CDR3 has 16 residues. V lost 0 bases, J lost 3 bases, and 5 bases stayed unmatched. This CDR3 is CASSLASTGSKNIQYF. The DNA of the CDR3 is TGTGCCAGCAGTTTAGCTTCGACAGGGAGCAAAAACATTCAGTACTTC.

The chain has TRBV9 and TRBJ2-5; 8 bases map to TRBD2. CDR3 size: 15 residues. Unmatched junction bases numbered 10, after V lost 4 bases and J lost 5 bases. CDR1 SGDLS and CDR2 YYNGEE come from the germline V gene. The CDR3 sequence: CASSSSWGLGETQYF. CDR3 bases: TGTGCCAGCAGCTCAAGCTGGGGACTAGGCGAGACCCAGTACTTC.

This clonotype was seen repeatedly, ten times or more. The rearrangement links TRBV7-2 to TRBJ2-7, with TRBD2 as a possible D gene (6 bases). Trimming removed 11 bases from V and 0 bases from J, with 11 bases in between. Germline values: CDR1 SGHTA, CDR2 FQGNSA. The CDR3 has 12 amino acids. DNA of the CDR3: TGTGCCGTGGAGGGGTTCTCCTACGAGCAGTACTTC. Its translation is CAVEGFSYEQYF.

This clonotype was detected only a few times. The chain has TRBV12-5 and TRBJ1-1; 8 bases align to TRBD1. The V segment lost 5 bases and the J segment 5 bases; nucleotides outside the gene matches: 7. Germline-derived CDR1 and CDR2 are LGHNT and FRNRAP. The CDR3 spans 14 residues. CDR3 in amino acids: CASGPGQGVTEAFF. CDR3 bases: TGTGCTAGTGGTCCCGGACAGGGTGTTACTGAAGCTTTCTTT.

This clonotype turned up a few times. The gene calls are TRBV20-1 and TRBJ2-3; D remains ambiguous. Trimming pared 4 bases from V and 4 bases from J, leaving 18 bases between. Germline V gene data show CDR1 as DFQATT and CDR2 as SNEGSKA (reference sequence). The CDR3 contains 15 residues. The CDR3 sequence: CSATLYGLEPDTQYF. The CDR3 DNA reads as TGCAGTGCTACCCTCTACGGGCTAGAGCCAGATACGCAGTATTTT.

This clonotype was picked up a small number of times. This chain links TRBV20-1 with TRBJ2-1; 10 nucleotides agree with TRBD2. Trimming cost V 1 base and J 7 bases; bases outside gene matches: 10. CDR1 DFQATT and CDR2 SNEGSKA come from the germline V gene (reference sequence). The CDR3 consists of 16 residues. The CDR3 coding sequence is TGCAGTGCTAGAGCCTTAGCGGGGGGCCTTGAGAATGAGCAGTTCTTC. Translated: CSARALAGGLENEQFF.

This clonotype has more than one count but fewer than ten. This chain joins TRBV28 and TRBJ1-2; D not certain. Germline CDR1 and CDR2: MDHEN and SYDVKM. Deletions cut 4 bases from V and 3 bases from J, with 24 bases between. CDR3 length: 18 residues. As DNA, the CDR3 is TGTGCCAGCAGTTCCCAGTCCATCCCTGACAAGACGTACTATGGCTACACCTTC. This encodes CASSSQSIPDKTYYGYTF.

The chain combines TRBV3-1 with TRBJ2-1; D not resolved. Germline CDR1 reads LGHDT; CDR2 reads YNNKEL (reference sequence). This CDR3 is built from 11 residues. Trimming stripped 10 bases from V and 2 bases from J, with 6 bases between. The CDR3 coding sequence is TGTGCCACCGCCACCTACAATGAGCAGTTCTTC. It encodes CATATYNEQFF.